This T cell receptor (beta chain) originates from a study of blood T cell repertoires in COVID-19 (TCRdb year 2020). A note on the overall study: Collaborator samples came from the United States, Italy and Spain and covered acute and convalescent phases of COVID-19. The prospective study material was composed of cDNA or gDNA derived from T cells, B-cell-depleted T cells, or PBMCs. The dataset comprised deeply sampled blood TCRbeta repertoires from subjects exposed to, actively infected with, or recovered from COVID-19. The repertoires were made available in a free public database intended to serve as a resource for research on the immune response to SARS-CoV-2. The samples were drawn from two sources: the first 160 participants of the ongoing ImmuneRACE study, and fewer than 1,500 subjects contributed by 6 global collaborators. The sample metadata nearly always contained a de-identified subject ID, COVID-19 status, age in years and sex. Where HLA class I and class II types were available, the types were taken from metadata supplied by the sample provider, not from assay-based typing.

Via the germline V gene, CDR1 is MNHEY and CDR2 SVGAGI. The junction carries 15 bases between V and J, which are trimmed by 5 bases and 2 bases respectively. The CDR3 holds 15 amino acids from the cysteine to the phenylalanine. The kept DNA is CDR3 alone, 45 bases in frame from the first base. TCRbeta CDR3 regions were amplified from genomic DNA by means of the immunoSEQ Assay, a bias-controlled multiplex PCR. On the authors' methods: Nucleated cell counts per sample were estimated from amplification of reference gene primers within the assay. To quantify the absolute abundance of each unique TCRbeta CDR3 rearrangement, sequence reads were collapsed and filtered. For each sample, productive Simpson clonality was calculated as the square root of Simpson's diversity index over productive rearrangements. Held by TCRdb, this immuneACCESS table contains in-frame sequences only and omits some clones. Under half of the omission traces to an unresolved V gene where checked; the cause of the rest is unknown. That table supplies the V and J calls and clone size; D and trimming were determined from the DNA. In all, the sample holds some 150,000 clones, and about 85% of those were seen once. The ten largest clonotypes hold more than 12% of the sample.

This clone has just one count. The antigen it binds to is not known. No qualities accompany the bases; no much larger clone lies one base away. What the work shows at the level of the full study, not this receptor alone: The amount of clinical and demographic metadata varied by source and participant and was provided uncurated.

In Seattle, one collaborating source enrolled patients while the infection was active and tracked those patients longitudinally over the course of disease. Each collaborating institution followed its own protocols to collect whole blood in K2EDTA tubes. Collaborator samples were shipped for TCRbeta analysis as frozen whole blood, isolated PBMCs, or DNA extracted from either sample type. This TCR came from a woman in her sixties or seventies with COVID-19, enrolled during active disease. The rearranged chain carries TRBV6-5 and TRBJ1-1; a tentative D match to TRBD1 spans 5 bases. The sequencing input was peripheral blood. The DNA sequence follows: TGTGCCAGCAGTATCTCAGGGAGGGGAAACACTGAAGCTTTCTTT. Its product reads: CASSISGRGNTEAFF.